This T cell receptor (beta chain) was observed in a study of blood T cell repertoires in COVID-19. Authors' methods: Reference gene primer amplification gave estimated nucleated cell counts. Profiled with immunoSEQ multiplex PCR; TCRdb holds only in-frame clones, not every one. V, J and clone size reflect that table, while D and trimming were determined from the DNA. The table lists about 480,000 clones, around 89% of them singletons. Enrollees, 18 to 89 years old, lived in 25 or so US areas. Cohorts were determined from participant-reported clinical history. Cohort 3 donors counted as recovered after two negative PCRs, clearance, or resolved symptoms. This CDR3 contains 17 residues. CDR1 is LGHNA, CDR2 YSLEER, per germline. Trimming removed 0 bases at V and 2 bases at J, with 16 bases between.

The chain combines TRBV4-3 with TRBJ1-2, with D hard to call. What was sequenced was PBMCs or T cells enriched from blood (not recorded which). This clonotype was obtained from a woman in her 40s who had recovered from COVID-19. CDR3 region: CASSQEYEGILNYGYTF. The CDR3 region has the DNA TGCGCCAGCAGCCAAGAATATGAGGGAATTCTCAACTATGGCTACACCTTC.